This T cell receptor (beta chain) was captured by sequencing in a study of T cells in Graves' hyperthyroidism and ophthalmopathy. Uncontrolled infection, other autoimmune disease, pregnancy or lactation excluded patients. On the basis of clinical symptoms, serum thyroxine and TRAb, thyroid ultrasound and orbital computed tomography, diagnoses were made. The PBMCs were sourced from fresh peripheral blood (approximately 9 ml). TCR beta CDR3 regions were amplified from RNA. First-round RT-PCR targeting the TCR CDR3 was performed with the HTBI primer set. TCRdb redid the calling of the multiplex PCR reads with MiXCR, one entry per CDR3 protein. The sample lists under 450,000 distinct CDR3 sequences, around 16% occurring once. This clonotype was picked up many times. Its matching antigen is unknown. Study-wide findings and caveats: Peripheral blood also featured most of the thyroid clonotypes expanded above 0.001.

The CDR3 is made up of 15 amino acids. V was shortened by 6 bases and J by 4 bases, with 18 bases between the two germline ends. Germline CDR1 is MDHEN and CDR2 is SYDVKM. The V gene is TRBV28, the J gene TRBJ1-2, with D perhaps matching TRBD1 (6 bases). Sequencing was performed on blood. This receptor was obtained from a woman in her late teens or twenties with Graves' hyperthyroidism. The CDR3 coding sequence is TGTGCCAGCAGGCAACAGGGAGGGGCCTTCTATGGCTACACCTTC. Residues: CASRQQGGAFYGYTF.